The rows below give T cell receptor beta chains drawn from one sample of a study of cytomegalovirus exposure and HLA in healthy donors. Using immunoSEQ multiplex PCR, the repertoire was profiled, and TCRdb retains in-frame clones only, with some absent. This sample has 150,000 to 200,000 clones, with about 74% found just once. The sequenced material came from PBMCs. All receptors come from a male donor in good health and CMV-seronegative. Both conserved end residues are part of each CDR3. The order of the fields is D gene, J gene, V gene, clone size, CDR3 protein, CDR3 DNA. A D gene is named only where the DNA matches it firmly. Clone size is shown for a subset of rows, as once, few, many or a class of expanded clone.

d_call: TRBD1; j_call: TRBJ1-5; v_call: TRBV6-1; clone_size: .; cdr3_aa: CASSGGTGMSNQPQHF; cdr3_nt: TGTGCCAGCAGTGGGGGGACAGGGATGAGCAATCAGCCCCAGCATTTT
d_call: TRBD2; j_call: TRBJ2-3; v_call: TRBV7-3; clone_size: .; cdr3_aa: CASSPSGGGTDTQYF; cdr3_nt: TGTGCCAGCAGCCCTAGCGGGGGCGGCACAGATACGCAGTATTTT
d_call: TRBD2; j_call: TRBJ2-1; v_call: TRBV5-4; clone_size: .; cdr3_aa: CASMLTSGRGGEQFF; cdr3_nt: TGTGCCAGCATGCTGACTAGCGGGAGAGGCGGGGAGCAGTTCTTC
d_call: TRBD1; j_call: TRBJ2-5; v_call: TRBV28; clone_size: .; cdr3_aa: CASSPRQGPQTQYF; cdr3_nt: TGTGCCAGCAGTCCGAGACAGGGGCCGCAGACCCAGTACTTC
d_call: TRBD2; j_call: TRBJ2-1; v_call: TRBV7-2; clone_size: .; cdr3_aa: CASSLGLGLVDEQFF; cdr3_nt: TGTGCCAGCAGCTTAGGGTTAGGACTAGTCGACGAGCAGTTCTTC
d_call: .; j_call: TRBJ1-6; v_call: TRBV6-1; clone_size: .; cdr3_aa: CASSDLVAGAFSPLHF; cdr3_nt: TGCGCCAGCAGTGATCTCGTGGCAGGTGCTTTTTCACCCCTCCACTTT
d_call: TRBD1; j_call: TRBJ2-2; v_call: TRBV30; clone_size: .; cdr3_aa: CAWSADRELTGELFF; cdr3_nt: TGTGCCTGGAGTGCTGACAGGGAACTCACCGGGGAGCTGTTTTTT
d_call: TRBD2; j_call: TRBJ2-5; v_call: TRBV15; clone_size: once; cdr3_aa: CATSRDRGSGQETQYF; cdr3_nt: TGTGCCACCAGCAGAGATCGGGGTAGCGGGCAAGAGACCCAGTACTTC
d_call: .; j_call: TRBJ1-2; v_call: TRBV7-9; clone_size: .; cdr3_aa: CASSLATGMESNYGYTF; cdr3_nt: TGTGCCAGCAGCCTAGCCACAGGGATGGAGTCTAACTATGGCTACACCTTC
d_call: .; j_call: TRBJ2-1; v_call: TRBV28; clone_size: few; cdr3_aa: CASSLARNSYNEQFF; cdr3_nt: TGTGCCAGCAGTCTTGCGCGGAACTCCTACAATGAGCAGTTCTTC
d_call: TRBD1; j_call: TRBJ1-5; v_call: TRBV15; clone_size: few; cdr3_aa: CATSVDRGLQPQHF; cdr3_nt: TGTGCCACCAGCGTAGACAGGGGGCTCCAGCCCCAGCATTTT
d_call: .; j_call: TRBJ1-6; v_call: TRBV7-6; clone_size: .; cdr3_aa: CASSQYTGNSPLHF; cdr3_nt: TGTGCCAGCAGCCAATACACAGGGAATTCACCCCTCCACTTT
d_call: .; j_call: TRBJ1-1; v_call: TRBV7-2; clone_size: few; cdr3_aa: CASSPRWEGLNTEAFF; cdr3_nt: TGTGCCAGCAGCCCTAGGTGGGAGGGATTGAACACTGAAGCTTTCTTT
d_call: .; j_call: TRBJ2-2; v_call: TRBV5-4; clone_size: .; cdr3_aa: CASSMRGGRTGELFF; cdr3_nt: TGTGCCAGCAGCATGAGGGGAGGACGAACCGGGGAGCTGTTTTTT
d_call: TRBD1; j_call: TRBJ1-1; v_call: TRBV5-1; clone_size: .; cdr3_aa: CASSLEVGTANTEAFF; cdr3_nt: TGCGCCAGCAGCTTGGAAGTCGGGACAGCGAACACTGAAGCTTTCTTT
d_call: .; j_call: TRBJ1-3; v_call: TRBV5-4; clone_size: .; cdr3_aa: CASSLDRGSGNTIYF; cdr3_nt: TGTGCCAGCAGCTTGGATAGAGGGTCTGGAAACACCATATATTTT
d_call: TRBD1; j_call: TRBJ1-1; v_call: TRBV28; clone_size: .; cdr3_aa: CASSLGVDRRYMNTEAFF; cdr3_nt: TGTGCCAGCAGTTTGGGTGTGGACAGGAGATACATGAACACTGAAGCTTTCTTT
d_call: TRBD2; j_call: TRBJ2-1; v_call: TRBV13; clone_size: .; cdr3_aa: CASSLSGRAAYEQFF; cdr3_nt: TGTGCCAGCAGCTTAAGCGGGAGGGCCGCGTATGAGCAGTTCTTC
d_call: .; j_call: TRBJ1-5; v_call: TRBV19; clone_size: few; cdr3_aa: CASSIFPLPGYGPQHF; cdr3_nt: TGTGCCAGTAGTATTTTTCCTCTCCCAGGCTATGGGCCCCAGCATTTT
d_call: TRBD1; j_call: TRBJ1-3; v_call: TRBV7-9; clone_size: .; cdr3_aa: CASSYGQGTGNTIYF; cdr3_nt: TGTGCCAGCAGCTACGGACAGGGCACTGGAAACACCATATATTTT
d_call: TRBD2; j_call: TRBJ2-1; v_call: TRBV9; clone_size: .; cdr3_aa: CASSFRAGGGYNEQFF; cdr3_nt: TGTGCCAGCAGCTTCCGAGCGGGAGGGGGGTACAATGAGCAGTTCTTC
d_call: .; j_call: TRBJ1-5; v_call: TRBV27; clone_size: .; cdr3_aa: CAITSQGGQPQHF; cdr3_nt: TGTGCCATCACGAGCCAGGGAGGTCAGCCCCAGCATTTT
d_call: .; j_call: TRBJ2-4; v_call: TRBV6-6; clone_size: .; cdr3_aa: CASSYSTSLGNIQYF; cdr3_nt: TGTGCCAGCAGTTACTCCACTAGCCTCGGAAACATTCAGTACTTC
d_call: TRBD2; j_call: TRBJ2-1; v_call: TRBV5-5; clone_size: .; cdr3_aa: CASSLAVGTSNEQFF; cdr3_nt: TGTGCCAGCAGCTTGGCCGTGGGGACTAGCAATGAGCAGTTCTTC
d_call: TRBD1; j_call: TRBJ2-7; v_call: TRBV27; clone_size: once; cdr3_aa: CASSLTGQGFGEQYF; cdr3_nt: TGTGCCAGCAGTCTTACGGGACAGGGTTTCGGCGAGCAGTACTTC
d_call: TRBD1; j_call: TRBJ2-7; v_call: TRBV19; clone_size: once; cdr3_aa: CASSLRTGVAYEQYF; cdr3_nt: TGTGCCAGTAGTCTGAGGACAGGGGTGGCCTACGAGCAGTACTTC
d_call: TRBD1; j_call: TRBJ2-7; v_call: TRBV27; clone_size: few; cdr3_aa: CASSFVDRGLNEQYF; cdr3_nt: TGTGCCAGCAGTTTTGTGGACAGGGGGCTCAACGAGCAGTACTTC
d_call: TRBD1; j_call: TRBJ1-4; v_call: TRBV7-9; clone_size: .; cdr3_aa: CASSPRTGRYEKLFF; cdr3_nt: TGTGCCAGCAGCCCTAGGACAGGGCGGTATGAAAAACTGTTTTTT
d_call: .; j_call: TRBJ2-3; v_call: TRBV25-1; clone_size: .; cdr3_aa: CASSAPGGTDTQYF; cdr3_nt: TGTGCCAGCAGTGCCCCAGGGGGGACAGATACGCAGTATTTT
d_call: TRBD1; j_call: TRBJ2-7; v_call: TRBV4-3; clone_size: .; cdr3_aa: CASSQGTGSSYEQYF; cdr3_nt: TGCGCCAGCAGCCAAGGGACAGGGAGCTCCTACGAGCAGTACTTC
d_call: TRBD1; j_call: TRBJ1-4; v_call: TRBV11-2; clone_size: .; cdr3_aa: CASSANRGFHADNEKLFF; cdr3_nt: TGTGCCAGCAGCGCGAACAGGGGCTTTCACGCAGATAATGAAAAACTGTTTTTT
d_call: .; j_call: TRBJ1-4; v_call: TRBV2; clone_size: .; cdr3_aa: CASSDPRTNEKLFF; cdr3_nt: TGTGCCAGCAGTGACCCACGGACTAATGAAAAACTGTTTTTT
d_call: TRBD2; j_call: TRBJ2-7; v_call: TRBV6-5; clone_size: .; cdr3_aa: CASSIAGGLENEQYF; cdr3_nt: TGTGCCAGCAGCATAGCGGGAGGTCTTGAAAACGAGCAGTACTTC
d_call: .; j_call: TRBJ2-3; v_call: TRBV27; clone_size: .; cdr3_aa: CASSLFGGGTDTQYF; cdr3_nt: TGTGCCAGCAGTTTATTTGGAGGAGGCACAGATACGCAGTATTTT
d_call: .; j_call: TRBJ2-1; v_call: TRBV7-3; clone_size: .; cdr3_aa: CASSSTGYNEQFF; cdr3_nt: TGTGCCAGCAGCTCGACAGGCTACAATGAGCAGTTCTTC
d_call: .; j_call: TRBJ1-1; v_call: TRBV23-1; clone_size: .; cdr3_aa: CASSQPSGGWTEAFF; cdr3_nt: TGCGCCAGCAGTCAACCGAGCGGGGGCTGGACTGAAGCTTTCTTT
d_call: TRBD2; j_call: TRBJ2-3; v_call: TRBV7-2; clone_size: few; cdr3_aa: CASSLVGLATDTQYF; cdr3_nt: TGTGCCAGCAGCTTAGTGGGACTAGCTACAGATACGCAGTATTTT
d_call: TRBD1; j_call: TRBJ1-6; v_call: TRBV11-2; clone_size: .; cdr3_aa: CASSLEDRLYNSPLHF; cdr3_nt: TGTGCCAGCAGCTTAGAGGACAGGCTTTATAATTCACCCCTCCACTTT
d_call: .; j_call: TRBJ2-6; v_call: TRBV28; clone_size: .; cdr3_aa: CASITNGGANVLTF; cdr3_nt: TGTGCCAGCATCACCAACGGTGGGGCCAACGTCCTGACTTTC
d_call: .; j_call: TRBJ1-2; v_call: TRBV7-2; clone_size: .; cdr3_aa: CASSRRRDSYGYTF; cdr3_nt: TGTGCCAGCAGCCGTAGACGGGATAGCTATGGCTACACCTTC
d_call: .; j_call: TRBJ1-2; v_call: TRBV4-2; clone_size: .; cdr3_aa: CASSLRAAAHYGYTF; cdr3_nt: TGTGCCAGCAGCTTGAGGGCCGCCGCCCACTATGGCTACACCTTC
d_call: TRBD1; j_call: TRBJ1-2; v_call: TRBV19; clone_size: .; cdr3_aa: CASSPGQGRANYGYTF; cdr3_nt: TGTGCCAGTAGTCCCGGACAGGGCCGCGCTAACTATGGCTACACCTTC
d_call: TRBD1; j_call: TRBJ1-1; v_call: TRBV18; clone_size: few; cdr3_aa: CASSPTGTGITEAFF; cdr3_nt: TGTGCCAGCTCACCAACCGGGACAGGGATCACTGAAGCTTTCTTT
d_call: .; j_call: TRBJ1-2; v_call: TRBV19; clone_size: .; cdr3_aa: CASSIRGNYGYTF; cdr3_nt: TGTGCCAGTAGTATTAGGGGGAACTATGGCTACACCTTC
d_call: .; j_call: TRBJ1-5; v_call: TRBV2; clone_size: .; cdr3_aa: CASLRDILFSNQPQHF; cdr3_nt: TGTGCCAGCTTAAGGGACATCCTTTTTAGCAATCAGCCCCAGCATTTT
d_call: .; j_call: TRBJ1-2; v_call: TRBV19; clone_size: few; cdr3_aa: CASSTQYYGYTF; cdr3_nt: TGTGCCAGTAGTACACAGTACTATGGCTACACCTTC
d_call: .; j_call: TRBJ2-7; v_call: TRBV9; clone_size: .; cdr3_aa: CASSPRLYSYEQYF; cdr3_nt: TGTGCCAGCAGCCCTCGACTGTACTCCTACGAGCAGTACTTC
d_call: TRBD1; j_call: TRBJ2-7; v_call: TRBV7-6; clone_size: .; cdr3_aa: CASSLAGTGGYEQYF; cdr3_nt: TGTGCCAGCAGCTTAGCAGGGACAGGGGGCTACGAGCAGTACTTC
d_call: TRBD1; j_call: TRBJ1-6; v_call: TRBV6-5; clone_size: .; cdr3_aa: CASSSDRGTNNSPLHF; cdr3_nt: TGTGCCAGCAGTTCCGACAGGGGCACTAATAATTCACCCCTCCACTTT
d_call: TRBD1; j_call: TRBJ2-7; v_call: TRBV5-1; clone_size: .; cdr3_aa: CASSFRQGAGEQYF; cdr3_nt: TGCGCCAGCAGCTTCAGACAGGGGGCGGGGGAGCAGTACTTC
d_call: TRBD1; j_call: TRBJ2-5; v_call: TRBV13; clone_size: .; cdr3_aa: CASSLGWTGGQETQYF; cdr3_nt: TGTGCCAGCAGCTTAGGTTGGACAGGGGGCCAAGAGACCCAGTACTTC
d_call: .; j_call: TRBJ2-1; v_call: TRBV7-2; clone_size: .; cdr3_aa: CASSLEQYNEQFF; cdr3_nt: TGTGCCAGCAGCTTAGAACAGTACAATGAGCAGTTCTTC
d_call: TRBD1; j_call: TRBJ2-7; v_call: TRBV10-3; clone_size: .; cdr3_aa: CAISESTGDGQYF; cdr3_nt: TGTGCCATCAGTGAGTCTACAGGGGACGGGCAGTACTTC